This T cell receptor beta chain was sequenced during a study of shared clonotypes between healthy human individuals. The germline CDR1 and CDR2 sequences are SQVTM and ANQGSEA. V lost 7 bases and J 3 bases, leaving 10 bases between the germline ends. This CDR3 contains 12 residues. The study's findings and limits: Clonotype sharing among donors, it was expected, would be affected by sequencing depth.

Of note for this clone: Its matching antigen is unknown.

Libraries were prepared by immunoSEQ multiplex PCR; TCRdb keeps only in-frame clonotypes and omits some of them. The repertoire holds around 2.1 million clones, with approximately 95% as singletons. The origin of this receptor is a man younger than 35 in good health. Sequenced input: naive CD4+ T cells sorted from blood. Specified subset: CD45RA+ positively selected. The chain links TRBV29-1 to TRBJ1-3; D is undetermined. The CDR3 region has the DNA TGCAGCGCCCCGGGTAGTGGAAACACCATATATTTT. This sequence encodes CSAPGSGNTIYF.